The present T cell receptor (beta chain) was sequenced within a study of T cell responses to AZD1222 COVID-19 vaccine. Overall study findings and caveats: At baseline, just five to seven AZD1222 recipients tested seropositive.

Libraries were prepared by immunoSEQ multiplex PCR; TCRdb keeps only in-frame clonotypes and omits some of them. The table records just over 150,000 clones, about 85% of them present only once. As regards this clone: Its specificity is unknown.

The sequencing here drew on peripheral blood, taken after recovery from COVID-19. This TCR derives from an adult who had recovered from COVID-19.

The DNA for the CDR3 is TGTGCCAGCAGCAGAACCGGGACAGAGTATTCACCCCTCCACTTT. Translated: CASSRTGTEYSPLHF. The chain links TRBV5-4 to TRBJ1-6; 7 nucleotides align to TRBD1. Losses at the gene ends were 4 bases for V and 8 bases for J; bases not matched to a gene: 9. CDR1 is SGHNT and CDR2 is YYREEE in the germline V gene (reference sequence). This CDR3 comprises 15 residues. The variable domain in full, with the rest retrieved from reference TRBV5-4 and TRBJ1-6, is ETGVTQSPTHLIKTRGQQVTLRCSSQSGHNTVSWYQQALGQGPQFIFQYYREEENGRGNFPPRFSGLQFPNYSSELNVNALELDDSALYLCASSRTGTEYSPLHFGNGTRLTVT.